This record concerns one TCR beta chain sequence. What it recognizes is unknown. Per the germline V gene, CDR1 is SQVTM and CDR2 is ANQGSEA. This CDR3 region has 12 residues. The trim removed 3 bases at V and 4 bases at J, leaving 1 base unmatched. The investigators collected lesional scalp punch biopsies and peripheral blood from alopecia areata patients. This sample is part of a study of CD8+ T cells in alopecia areata. Study-level background: Treated individuals took tofacitinib by mouth, 5 to 10 mg twice daily. General study points: Higher clonality and more expanded CD8+ clones appeared in lesional than normal scalp.

Reverse transcribed after extraction, RNA yielded cDNA as the sequencing template. Clones were sequenced by immunoSEQ multiplex PCR, and TCRdb holds only the in-frame ones, with some missing. The sample lists 150,000 to 200,000 clones; around 60% were seen once. Sequenced here: CD4+ T cells sorted from blood, sampled at week 0. The J gene is TRBJ2-3, the V gene TRBV29-1; 7 bases align to TRBD1. This TCR was sampled from a human donor with alopecia areata. The DNA for the CDR3 is TGCAGCGTTGACCAGGGGGCAGATACGCAGTATTTT. Residues: CSVDQGADTQYF.